This is a list of T cell receptor beta chains from one sample in a study of CD8+ T cells in alopecia areata. Generated by immunoSEQ multiplex PCR, the TCRdb table keeps only in-frame clones and is missing some. Of 200,000 to 250,000 clones listed, roughly two fifths were seen once; the top ten hold more than 0.4%. This sample comprised CD4+ T cells sorted from blood, obtained at approximately week 31, from a patient treated with tofacitinib. The receptors stem from a human donor with alopecia areata. Both conserved end residues are part of each CDR3. Expanded clones get a size class; other rows say once, few or many, or leave the size out.

j_call v_call clone_size cdr3_aa
TRBJ2-7 TRBV5-1 few CASRLGQTSYEQYF
TRBJ1-1 TRBV29-1 - CSVGQQVVETEAFF
TRBJ2-2 TRBV14 few CASSPRRGAIDAGELFF
TRBJ2-1 TRBV11-2 - CASSLTGYNEQFF
TRBJ2-1 TRBV7-9 - CASSLDLWRDSEQFF
TRBJ2-7 TRBV20-1 - CSASRGYEQYF
TRBJ2-2 TRBV27 - CASRLEFGQRNTGELFF
TRBJ1-2 TRBV5-4 - CASRDGGITGSGRYTF
TRBJ2-2 TRBV7-2 - CASSLVGAGNTGELFF
TRBJ1-5 TRBV4-1 - CASSQDINRGVYQPQHF
TRBJ2-7 TRBV7-9 few CASSFGSQREQYF
TRBJ1-4 TRBV20-1 - CSARDGKLFF
TRBJ1-6 TRBV7-8 - CASSLGVTEGSPLHF
TRBJ2-3 TRBV30 few CAWTSGGTDTQYF
TRBJ2-7 TRBV6-5 - CATQVGLEITYEQYF
TRBJ1-1 TRBV7-6 once CASSWGPNTEAFF